The clone carrying this T cell receptor (beta chain) was seen more than once but under ten times. Antigen unknown. The data were taken from a study of T-cell memory formation after mild COVID-19. Study results and caveats: Still unconfirmed is whether the second-wave clones peaking on day 37 recognized SARS-CoV-2. A balance of CD4 and CD8 characterized clones contracting day 15 to 85, whereas later expanders leaned CD4+.

The V and J ends lost 6 bases and 9 bases respectively, with 21 bases between them. CDR1 SNHLY and CDR2 FYNNEI come from the germline V gene. The CDR3 extends over 15 amino acids. TCRdb ran MiXCR on the 5' RACE reads and lists one entry per CDR3 protein. This table has 200,000 to 250,000 distinct CDR3 sequences, approximately 10% appearing once. This rearrangement joins TRBV2 to TRBJ1-5, with D possibly being TRBD1 (6 bases). The TCR comes from a man aged 18 to 29 who had mild COVID-19 (a few samples of this study predate the infection). Cell type and time point are not known. The sequenced material came from PBMCs or a T cell subset sorted from them (not recorded which). This CDR3 reads CASSPGGALPRPQHF. The CDR3, as DNA: TGTGCCAGCAGCCCGGGGGGGGCCCTCCCCAGGCCCCAGCATTTT.